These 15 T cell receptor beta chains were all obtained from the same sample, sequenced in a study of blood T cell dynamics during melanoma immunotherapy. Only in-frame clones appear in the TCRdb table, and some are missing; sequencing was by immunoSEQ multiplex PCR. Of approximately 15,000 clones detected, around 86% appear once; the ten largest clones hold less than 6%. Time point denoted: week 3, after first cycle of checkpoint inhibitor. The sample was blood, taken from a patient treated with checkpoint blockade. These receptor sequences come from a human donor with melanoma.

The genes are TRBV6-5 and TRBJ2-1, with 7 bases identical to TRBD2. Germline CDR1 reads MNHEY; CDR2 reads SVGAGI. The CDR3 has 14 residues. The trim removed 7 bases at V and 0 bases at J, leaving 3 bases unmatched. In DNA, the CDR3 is TGTGCCAGCATTGGCGGGAGCTCCTACAATGAGCAGTTCTTC. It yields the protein CASIGGSSYNEQFF.

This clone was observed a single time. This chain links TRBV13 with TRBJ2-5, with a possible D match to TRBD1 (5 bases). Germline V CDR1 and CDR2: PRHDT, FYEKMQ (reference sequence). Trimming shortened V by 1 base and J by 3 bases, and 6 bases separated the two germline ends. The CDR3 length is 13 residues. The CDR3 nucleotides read TGTGCCAGCAGCTTAGTAGGGGAAGAGACCCAGTACTTC. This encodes CASSLVGEETQYF. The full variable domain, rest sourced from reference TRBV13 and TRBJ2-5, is AAGVIQSPRHLIKEKRETATLKCYPIPRHDTVYWYQQGPGQDPQFLISFYEKMQSDKGSIPDRFSAQQFSDYHSELNMSSLELGDSALYFCASSLVGEETQYFGPGTRLLVL.

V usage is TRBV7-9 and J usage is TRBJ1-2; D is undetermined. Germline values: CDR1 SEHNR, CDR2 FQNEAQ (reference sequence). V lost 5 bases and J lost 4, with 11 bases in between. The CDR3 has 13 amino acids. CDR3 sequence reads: CASSPDRFYGYTF. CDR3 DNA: TGTGCCAGCAGCCCGGACCGCTTCTATGGCTACACCTTC.

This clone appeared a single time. CDR3 in amino acids: CASSPYRNTEAFF. CDR3 in DNA: TGTGCCAGCAGTCCATACAGAAACACTGAAGCTTTCTTT. This chain links TRBV28 with TRBJ1-1, with unresolved D. With 5 bases removed from V and 2 bases from J, the gap between germline ends came to 9 bases. Germline assignment: CDR1 MDHEN and CDR2 SYDVKM. CDR3 size: 13 residues.

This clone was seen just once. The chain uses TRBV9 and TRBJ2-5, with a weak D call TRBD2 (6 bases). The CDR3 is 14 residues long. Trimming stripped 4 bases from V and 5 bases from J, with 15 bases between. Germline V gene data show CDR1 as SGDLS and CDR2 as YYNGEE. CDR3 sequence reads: CASSPSEGRETQYF. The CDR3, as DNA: TGTGCCAGCAGCCCCTCGGAGGGGCGGGAGACCCAGTACTTC.

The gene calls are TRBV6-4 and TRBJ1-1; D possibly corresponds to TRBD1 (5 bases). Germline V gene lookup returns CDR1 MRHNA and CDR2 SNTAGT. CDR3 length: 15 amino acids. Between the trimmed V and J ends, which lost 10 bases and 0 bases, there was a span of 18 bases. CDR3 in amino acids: CATPPRQLLNTEAFF. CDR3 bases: TGTGCCACCCCACCTCGACAGCTTTTGAACACTGAAGCTTTCTTT.

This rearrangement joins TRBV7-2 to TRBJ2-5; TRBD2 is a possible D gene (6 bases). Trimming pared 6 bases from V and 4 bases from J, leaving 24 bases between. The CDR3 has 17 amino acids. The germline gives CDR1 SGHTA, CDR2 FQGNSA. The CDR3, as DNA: TGTGCCAGCAGTATGAGGCCTGTTGGACTATCTGGAGAGACCCAGTACTTC. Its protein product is CASSMRPVGLSGETQYF.

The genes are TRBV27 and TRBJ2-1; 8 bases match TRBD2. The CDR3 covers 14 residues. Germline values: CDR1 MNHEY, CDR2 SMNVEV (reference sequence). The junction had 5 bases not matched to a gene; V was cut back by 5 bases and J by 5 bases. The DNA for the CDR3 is TGTGCCAGCAGTCCCGGGGGACTAGACAATGAGCAGTTCTTC. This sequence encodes CASSPGGLDNEQFF.

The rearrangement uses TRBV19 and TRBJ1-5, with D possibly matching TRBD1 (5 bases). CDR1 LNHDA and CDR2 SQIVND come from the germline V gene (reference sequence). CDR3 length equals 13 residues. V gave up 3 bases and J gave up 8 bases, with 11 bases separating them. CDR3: CASSMKGLEPQHF. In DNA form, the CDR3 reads TGTGCCAGTAGTATGAAGGGGTTGGAGCCCCAGCATTTT. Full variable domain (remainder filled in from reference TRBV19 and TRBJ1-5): DGGITQSPKYLFRKEGQNVTLSCEQNLNHDAMYWYRQDPGQGLRLIYYSQIVNDFQKGDIAEGYSVSREKKESFPLTVTSAQKNPTAFYLCASSMKGLEPQHFGDGTRLSIL.

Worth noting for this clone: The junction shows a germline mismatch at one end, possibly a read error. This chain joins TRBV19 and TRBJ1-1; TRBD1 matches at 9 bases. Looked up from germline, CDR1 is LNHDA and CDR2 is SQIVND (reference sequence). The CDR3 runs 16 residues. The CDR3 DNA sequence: TGTGCCAGTAGTGTAGAGACAGGGGGAGTGAACACTGAAGCTTTCTTT. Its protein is CASSVETGGVNTEAFF.

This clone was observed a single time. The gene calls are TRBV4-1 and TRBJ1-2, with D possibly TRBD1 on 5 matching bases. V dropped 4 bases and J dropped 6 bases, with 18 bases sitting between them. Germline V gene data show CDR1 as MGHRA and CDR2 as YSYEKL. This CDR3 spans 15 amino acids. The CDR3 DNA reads TGCGCCAGCAGCCCAGGGCCCCTTGTCTCCCATGGCTACACCTTC. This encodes CASSPGPLVSHGYTF.

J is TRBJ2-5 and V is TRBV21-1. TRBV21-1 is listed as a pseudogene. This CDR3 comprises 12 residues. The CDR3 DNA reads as TGTGCCAGCAGCAAAAGGACGCCAACCCAGTACTTC. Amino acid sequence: CASSKRTPTQYF.

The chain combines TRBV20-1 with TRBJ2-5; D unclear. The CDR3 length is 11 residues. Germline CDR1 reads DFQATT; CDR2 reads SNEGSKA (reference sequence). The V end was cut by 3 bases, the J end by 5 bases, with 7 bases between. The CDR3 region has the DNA TGCAGTGCTAGCGTGGGTGAGACCCAGTACTTC. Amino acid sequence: CSASVGETQYF.

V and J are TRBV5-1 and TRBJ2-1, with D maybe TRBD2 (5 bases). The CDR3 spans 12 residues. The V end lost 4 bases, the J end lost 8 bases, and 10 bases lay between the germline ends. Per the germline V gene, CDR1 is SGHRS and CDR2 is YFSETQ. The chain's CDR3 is CASSPEGYEQFF. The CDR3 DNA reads TGCGCCAGCAGCCCTGAGGGTTATGAGCAGTTCTTC. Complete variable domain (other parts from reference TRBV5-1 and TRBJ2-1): KAGVTQTPRYLIKTRGQQVTLSCSPISGHRSVSWYQQTPGQGLQFLFEYFSETQRNKGNFPGRFSGRQFSNSRSEMNVSTLELGDSALYLCASSPEGYEQFFGPGTRLTVL.

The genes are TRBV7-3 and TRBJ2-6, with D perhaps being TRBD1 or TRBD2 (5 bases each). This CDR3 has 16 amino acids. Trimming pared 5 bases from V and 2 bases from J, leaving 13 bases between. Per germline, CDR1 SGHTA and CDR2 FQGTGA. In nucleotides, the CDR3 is TGTGCCAGCAGCCCAACGAGGGACCCTGGGGCCAACGTCCTGACTTTC. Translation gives CASSPTRDPGANVLTF.